Listed below are T cell receptor beta chains from one sample, sequenced in a study of blood T cells in healthy people across ages. Each CDR3 protein gets one entry after TCRdb re-called the 5' RACE reads with MiXCR. The sample holds some 1.5 million distinct CDR3 sequences, approximately 42% seen once. The sample was blood. The origin of the receptors is a woman between 18 and 29 years old in good health. Each CDR3 is given with its conserved first and last residue. A D gene is named only where the DNA matches it firmly. Part of the rows lack a size; the others show once, few, many or a class for expanded clones.

V,J,length,size,D,DNA,CDR3
TRBV6-2/TRBV6-3,TRBJ1-5,14,-,TRBD1,TGTGCCAGCAGTTACCGACAGGGTGATCAGCCCCAGCATTTT,CASSYRQGDQPQHF
TRBV3-1,TRBJ2-5,15,-,-,TGTGCCAGCAGCCGGGGGCAAGCGGGGTTAGAGACCCAGTACTTC,CASSRGQAGLETQYF
TRBV5-1,TRBJ2-5,16,-,-,TGCGCCAGCAGCCTAGCGGAGGACAGCTACCAAGAGACCCAGTACTTC,CASSLAEDSYQETQYF
TRBV20-1,TRBJ1-6,16,-,TRBD1,TGCAGTGCTAGAGGTACGGGACAGCCTTATAATTCACCCCTCCACTTT,CSARGTGQPYNSPLHF
TRBV29-1,TRBJ2-3,14,-,TRBD1,TGCAGCGTTGACACCGACAGGGGCACAGATACGCAGTATTTT,CSVDTDRGTDTQYF
TRBV12-3/TRBV12-4,TRBJ1-2,15,-,-,TGTGCCAGCACTTTCACCGGACAGTTAGCCTATGGTTACACCTTC,CASTFTGQLAYGYTF
TRBV28,TRBJ2-4,15,many,-,TGTGCCAGCAGCCGATGGGGGAAAGCCAAAAACATTCAGTACTTC,CASSRWGKAKNIQYF
TRBV5-1,TRBJ2-5,13,-,-,TGCGCCAGCAGCTTTTATTCGGTGGAGACCCAGTACTTC,CASSFYSVETQYF
TRBV2,TRBJ2-5,9,-,-,TGTGCCAGCGGACAGACCCAGTACTTC,CASGQTQYF
TRBV18,TRBJ2-3,16,-,TRBD2,TGTGCCAGCTCACCGATTCTAGCGGGACTTGTAGATACGCAGTATTTT,CASSPILAGLVDTQYF
TRBV7-6,TRBJ1-2,16,few,-,TGTGCCAGCAGCCCGAGGTTGGACAGATATCAATATGGCTACACCTTC,CASSPRLDRYQYGYTF
TRBV5-6,TRBJ2-7,10,-,-,TGTGCCAGCTCGGGGTGTGAGCAGTACTTC,CASSGCEQYF
TRBV4-3,TRBJ1-2,17,-,-,TGCGCCAGCAGCCAGCGGTCTCCGGGGGGCTGGAACTATGGCTACACCTTC,CASSQRSPGGWNYGYTF
TRBV19,TRBJ1-2,14,-,-,TGTGCCAGCTCCCCCGGACCTCCTCTATATGGCTACACCTTC,CASSPGPPLYGYTF
TRBV27,TRBJ2-7,17,few,-,TGTGCCAGCAGTATATTCGGCGGGGCCTATGGATCCCACGAGCAGTACTTC,CASSIFGGAYGSHEQYF